This TCR beta chain is from a study of T cells in localized non-small cell lung cancer (dated by TCRdb to 2018 to 2021). A note on the overall study: The study examined T cell repertoires in 200 to 250 patients with early-stage NSCLC and compared tumors with uninvolved tumor-adjacent lungs. The cohort consisted of around 250 treatment-naive NSCLC patients whose localized lung tumors had been resected. NSCLC patients had a mean age of approximately 66 years, and 120 to 150 were male and 107 female.

A word on this clone: No cognate antigen has been identified for it. No base quality information exists; no much larger clone differs at one position.

At diagnosis, tumor, uninvolved tumor-adjacent lung and peripheral blood were collected and then preserved as a mix of FFPE and fresh-frozen material. For TCR repertoire profiling, blood samples were analyzed in the form of peripheral blood mononuclear cells. TCR beta CDR3 regions were sequenced from DNA using the immunoSEQ Assay. For the original study's pipeline: To compute T cell density, TCR beta template counts were normalized to usable DNA, which was estimated by amplifying housekeeping genes. Using the preseqR package, richness was estimated by extrapolating to 120,000 templates for tissue samples and 400,000 templates for PBMC samples. Clonality was defined by subtracting Pielou's evenness from one. To identify tissue-enriched TCRs, differential abundance testing was run on productive amino-acid clonotypes with a minimum total count of 5 and an alpha of 0.1. Repertoire overlap between compartments was quantified with the Jaccard Index and Morisita Overlap Index. GLIPH grouped TCR beta CDR3s together with public tetramer-defined viral CDR3s, and a viral motif had to include at least three viral sequences and show V-gene enrichment. TCRdb stores this immuneACCESS table with in-frame sequences only. Part of the clones is absent; in the studies checked, under half of the shortfall reflects unresolved V genes, and no reason is known for the rest. The DNA was the basis for D and trimming; V, J and clone size are from that table. Present in this sample are tens of thousands of clones, 88% of which were seen just once. 4.2% of the sample rests with the top ten.

The investigation overall reported the following: A median of roughly 56 of the top 100 tumor clones were detected in paired uninvolved adjacent lung, and around 30 of these tumor clones were also found among the top 100 clones of the paired uninvolved adjacent lung. Uninvolved tumor-adjacent lung showed the highest T cell clonality, higher than tumor, which suggests more focused antigenic responses in the uninvolved tumor-adjacent lung. Higher blood T cell density associated with longer overall survival, while higher adjacent-lung clonality associated with shorter survival. Since the design was exploratory, TCR variables were selected using unadjusted p-values with no false-discovery rate correction. Because multi-region tumor sequencing was not performed, intratumor heterogeneity could not be ruled out.

V is clipped by 2 bases and J by 3 bases, and the sequence between their germline boundaries is 5 bases long. The CDR3 runs 12 amino acids, cysteine and phenylalanine included. Left in the record is the CDR3 DNA by itself, 36 bases read in frame from the first base. Reading the germline V gene gives CDR1 MNHEY and CDR2 SVGAGI. The source material was peripheral blood, sampled before any cancer treatment. The clonotype was recovered from a woman aged 35-75 years with stage I lung adenocarcinoma. The receptor chain draws on TRBV6-5 and TRBJ2-7, with the D gene too uncertain to name. The CDR3 corresponds to CASSYGIYEQYF. The DNA sequence is TGTGCCAGCAGTTACGGGATCTACGAGCAGTACTTC.